This entry is about one T cell receptor (beta chain). A second PCR, run for about 6 to 11 cycles, used a sample-barcoded 5' primer plus a J-beta primer mix. A single record per CDR3 protein comes from TCRdb applying MiXCR to the 5' RACE reads. The sample holds 800,000 to 900,000 distinct CDR3 sequences; approximately 65% are singletons and the top ten take approximately 30%. Healthy Caucasians from Russia aged roughly 6 to 90 served as donors. The data were obtained in a study of blood T cells in healthy people across ages. This receptor was obtained from a man aged 25-45 years in good health. The specimen sequenced was blood.

CDR3 bases: TGTGCCAGCAGCAACTACGCTGATACGCAGTATTTT. It encodes CASSNYADTQYF. The chain uses TRBV11-3 and TRBJ2-3; the D is unclear. V lost 5 bases to trimming and J lost 6 bases, with 9 bases between them. The CDR3 runs 12 residues. Germline CDR1 reads SGHNT; CDR2 reads YENEEA.